This paragraph covers one T cell receptor beta chain sequence. Its antigen is still unknown. TCR beta CDR3 region amplification was performed from RNA transcripts. TCR CDR3 regions were first amplified by RT-PCR with HTBI primers. TCRdb recomputed calls from the multiplex PCR reads with MiXCR, one row per CDR3 protein. The data contain a few hundred thousand distinct CDR3 sequences, roughly 25% of them seen just once; the ten biggest clones take up more than 60%. These data belong to a study of T cells in Graves' hyperthyroidism and ophthalmopathy. Study-wide context: Peripheral blood was secured at the point of initial diagnosis, before any treatment. Overall study findings and caveats: Ophthalmopathy, as predicted by the model, came a median around 6 months after the prediction.

Germline V gives CDR1 LNHDA, CDR2 SQIVND (reference sequence). V shed 4 bases, J shed 4 bases, and the junction held 15 bases outside the gene matches. The CDR3 sequence is 17 residues long. Stable disease denoted Graves' hyperthyroidism without ophthalmopathy progression within 18 months. The rearrangement links TRBV19 to TRBJ2-7, with 8 bases identical to TRBD2. The receptor was derived from a man between 50 and 59 years old with Graves' hyperthyroidism. Sequenced sample: blood. CDR3 amino acids: CASSTTAGLVGVYEQYF. CDR3 sequence (DNA): TGTGCCAGTAGTACGACTGCGGGACTAGTGGGAGTATACGAGCAGTACTTC.